A selection of T cell receptor beta chains follows, all from one sample in a study of beta chain features in type 1 diabetes. Using immunoSEQ multiplex PCR, the repertoire was profiled, and TCRdb retains in-frame clones only, with some absent. This table holds around 690,000 clones, over 10% found once. Sequences were obtained from naive CD4+ T cells from blood. The receptors were gathered from a man aged 25 to 45 with type 1 diabetes. The CDR3 runs from the conserved cysteine through the conserved F or W. A D gene is named only where the DNA matches it firmly. Some rows have no size entry. The others give once, few or many, or a class for an expanded clone.

>NA|TRBV28|NA|TRBJ2-1
TGTGCCAGCACCTTGGGGCCCAATGAGCAGTTCTTC
CASTLGPNEQFF
>NA|TRBV30|NA|TRBJ1-5
TGTGCCTGGAGTGTAAAAGGGAATCAGCCCCAGCATTTT
CAWSVKGNQPQHF
>NA|TRBV5-4|few|TRBJ2-5
TGTGCCAGCAGCTTTACGGGGGCCAAAGAGACCCAGTACTTC
CASSFTGAKETQYF
>TRBD1|TRBV7-2|few|TRBJ1-3
TGTGCCAGCAGCACCGGGACAGGGGTCTTCTCTGGAAACACCATATATTTT
CASSTGTGVFSGNTIYF
>TRBD1|TRBV27|NA|TRBJ2-3
TGTGCCAGCAGTTCTTGGGACAGGCCAGATACGCAGTATTTT
CASSSWDRPDTQYF
>TRBD1|TRBV9|NA|TRBJ2-1
TGTGCCAGCAGCGTAAATACAGGGGGCGCGTATGAGCAGTTCTTC
CASSVNTGGAYEQFF
>TRBD1|TRBV12-5|few|TRBJ1-1
TGTGCTAGTGGTTCCGGGACAGTCAACACTGAAGCTTTCTTT
CASGSGTVNTEAFF
>NA|TRBV6-6|NA|TRBJ1-5
TGTGCCAGCCGGAGCAGACACAATCAGCCCCAGCATTTT
CASRSRHNQPQHF
>NA|TRBV30|NA|TRBJ1-5
TGTGCCTGGACTACGCAGGACAATCAGCCCCAGCATTTT
CAWTTQDNQPQHF
>NA|TRBV28|NA|TRBJ1-2
TGTGCCAGCAGTCCACAGGGTCTCTATGGCTACACCTTC
CASSPQGLYGYTF
>NA|TRBV14|few|TRBJ1-2
TGTGCCAGCAGCCAAGATCCAGGGCGAGGAGGCTACACCTTC
CASSQDPGRGGYTF
>TRBD1|TRBV5-1|NA|TRBJ2-7
TGCGCCAGCAGCTTGACTCCGGGACAGGGGTCCACCGAGCAGTACTTC
CASSLTPGQGSTEQYF
>NA|TRBV4-3|few|TRBJ2-1
TGCGCCAGCAGCCAAGTCGGGCGGGGCGCCCTACATAATGAGCAGTTCTTC
CASSQVGRGALHNEQFF
>TRBD2|TRBV25-1|NA|TRBJ2-1
TGTGCCAGCAGTGAAGCGGGGGGGCTATCCTACAATGAGCAGTTCTTC
CASSEAGGLSYNEQFF
>NA|TRBV6-5|few|TRBJ2-3
TGTGCCAGCAGCGCTGGGGATACGCAGTATTTT
CASSAGDTQYF
>NA|TRBV7-9|NA|TRBJ1-1
TGTGCCAGCAGCTTACAGATAAACACTGAAGCTTTCTTT
CASSLQINTEAFF
>NA|TRBV28|few|TRBJ1-5
TGTGCCAGCAGCCCTATAGAGGAAAGGCAGCCCCAGCATTTT
CASSPIEERQPQHF
>TRBD2|TRBV30|few|TRBJ2-3
TGTGCCCGCGGGGGACCCAGCACAGATACGCAGTATTTT
CARGGPSTDTQYF
>NA|TRBV28|few|TRBJ2-3
TGTGCCAGCAGGAGGACAGGCACAGATACGCAGTATTTT
CASRRTGTDTQYF
>TRBD2|TRBV7-3|NA|TRBJ2-5
TGTGCCAGCAAAACCCCCACCGGGAGGGAGACCCAGTACTTC
CASKTPTGRETQYF
>TRBD1|TRBV9|NA|TRBJ2-7
TGTGCCAGCAGCGCAGGACAGGGAGAACCGGAGCAGTACTTC
CASSAGQGEPEQYF
>TRBD1|TRBV7-2|NA|TRBJ2-1
TGTGCCAGCAGCTTAGTACAGGGGGCTGGCGATGAGCAGTTCTTC
CASSLVQGAGDEQFF
>NA|TRBV9|few|TRBJ1-2
TGTGCCAGCAGCGTACAACCGACCGGATATGGCTACACCTTC
CASSVQPTGYGYTF
>NA|TRBV5-1|few|TRBJ1-5
TGCGCCAGCAGCTTGGAAGGGGTGGATCAGCCCCAGCATTTT
CASSLEGVDQPQHF
>NA|TRBV4-3|few|TRBJ2-7
TGCGCCAGCAGCCAAGTCCGATTCTACGAGCAGTACTTC
CASSQVRFYEQYF
>NA|TRBV27|NA|TRBJ2-1
TGTGCCAGCAGTTTTCTGGGGCAGGGTAACAATGAGCAGTTCTTC
CASSFLGQGNNEQFF
>NA|TRBV2|NA|TRBJ1-2
TGTGCCAGCCGGTGGGAAGCTAACTATGGCTACACCTTC
CASRWEANYGYTF
>TRBD1|TRBV7-8|NA|TRBJ1-6
TGTGCCAGCAGCTTGGGACAGGGAAGCTCACCCCTCCACTTT
CASSLGQGSSPLHF
>NA|TRBV13|NA|TRBJ2-1
TGTGCCAGCAGCTTAGGCTTACACTCCTACAATGAGCAGTTCTTC
CASSLGLHSYNEQFF
>NA|TRBV6-1|NA|TRBJ1-1
TGTGCCAGCAGCACACAGCAGAACACTGAAGCTTTCTTT
CASSTQQNTEAFF
>NA|TRBV19|once|TRBJ1-1
TGTGCCAGTAGTATAGAGGGAGGGATGAACACTGAAGCTTTCTTT
CASSIEGGMNTEAFF
>TRBD1|TRBV7-2|NA|TRBJ2-7
TGTGCCAGCAGTCGACAGGGTGAGCAAAACTACGAGCAGTACTTC
CASSRQGEQNYEQYF
>NA|TRBV2|NA|TRBJ2-3
TGTGCCACCCCACTAGGCGGGGTGGCCGATACGCAGTATTTT
CATPLGGVADTQYF
>NA|TRBV4-3|NA|TRBJ2-1
TGCGCCAGCAGCCGAGCGACGGGTCCAAGCGCGTACAATGAGCAGTTCTTC
CASSRATGPSAYNEQFF
>NA|TRBV7-9|many|TRBJ2-3
TGTGCCAGCAGCCATCTGCCAGGGGGCACAGATACGCAGTATTTT
CASSHLPGGTDTQYF
>NA|TRBV4-1|NA|TRBJ1-4
TGCGCCAGCAGCCAAGCGGGGGGGATTTTTGAAAAACTGTTTTTT
CASSQAGGIFEKLFF
>TRBD1|TRBV4-3|NA|TRBJ2-7
TGCGCCAGCAGCCCAAGGTCTGAGACAGGGGGCGAGCAGTACTTC
CASSPRSETGGEQYF
>NA|TRBV7-2|few|TRBJ2-5
TGTGCCAGCAGCTTAATGAGGGAGACCCAGTACTTC
CASSLMRETQYF
>NA|TRBV4-3|NA|TRBJ1-2
TGCGCCAGCAGCCAAGATTCCGGGGGTGCGTACTATGGCTACACCTTC
CASSQDSGGAYYGYTF
>NA|TRBV11-2|NA|TRBJ2-5
TGTGCCAGCAGCTCGGGACGGTGGACCCAGTACTTC
CASSSGRWTQYF
>NA|TRBV9|NA|TRBJ2-2
TGTGCCAGCAGCGCCCGAGGTGGGGGGAACACCGGGGAGCTGTTTTTT
CASSARGGGNTGELFF
>TRBD1|TRBV10-3|few|TRBJ1-2
TGTGCCATCAGTGAGAGACAGGGGTTCTATGGCTACACCTTC
CAISERQGFYGYTF
>NA|TRBV29-1|few|TRBJ2-3
TGCAGCGCCGACGGGTCTGGCACAGATACGCAGTATTTT
CSADGSGTDTQYF
>NA|TRBV2|few|TRBJ1-4
TGTGCCAGCAGTGAAATCAGGCCCTCTCGGGAAAAACTGTTTTTT
CASSEIRPSREKLFF
>TRBD1|TRBV18|few|TRBJ1-5
TGTGCCAGCTCACTAGGGGACAGGGGCGCTGGGTCCCAGCATTTT
CASSLGDRGAGSQHF
>NA|TRBV18|NA|TRBJ2-3
TGTGCCAGCTCACCGGGACTGGATGGAGGGAAGCCTACGCAGTATTTT
CASSPGLDGGKPTQYF